This T cell receptor beta chain was profiled in a study of blood T cell repertoires in COVID-19. Study in general: PBMCs, B-cell-depleted T cells, or T cells were the source of the cDNA or gDNA that made up the material.

The CDR3 totals 16 residues. V was clipped by 4 bases and J by 0 bases; unmatched bases: 2. Looked up from germline, CDR1 is LNHDA and CDR2 is SQIVND (reference sequence). In the study's own analysis: By means of reference gene primer amplification, nucleated cell counts were estimated. Generated by immunoSEQ multiplex PCR, the TCRdb table keeps only in-frame clones and is missing some. The V and J calls and clone size are taken from that table; D and trimming were inferred from the DNA. The table lists 500,000 to 600,000 clones, 85% to 90% of them singletons. On this clone itself: At the DNA level, this CDR3 is encoded by other sequences in the same sample as well.

The sequencing sample was made of peripheral blood. V usage is TRBV19 and J usage is TRBJ2-1; 11 nucleotides match TRBD2. This TCR derives from a woman aged 45-59 years with COVID-19, enrolled during active disease. The CDR3 protein is CASSRGLAVSYNEQFF. DNA of the CDR3: TGTGCCAGTAGTAGGGGACTAGCGGTCTCCTACAATGAGCAGTTCTTC. Full variable domain (missing parts from reference TRBV19 and TRBJ2-1): DGGITQSPKYLFRKEGQNVTLSCEQNLNHDAMYWYRQDPGQGLRLIYYSQIVNDFQKGDIAEGYSVSREKKESFPLTVTSAQKNPTAFYLCASSRGLAVSYNEQFFGPGTRLTVL.